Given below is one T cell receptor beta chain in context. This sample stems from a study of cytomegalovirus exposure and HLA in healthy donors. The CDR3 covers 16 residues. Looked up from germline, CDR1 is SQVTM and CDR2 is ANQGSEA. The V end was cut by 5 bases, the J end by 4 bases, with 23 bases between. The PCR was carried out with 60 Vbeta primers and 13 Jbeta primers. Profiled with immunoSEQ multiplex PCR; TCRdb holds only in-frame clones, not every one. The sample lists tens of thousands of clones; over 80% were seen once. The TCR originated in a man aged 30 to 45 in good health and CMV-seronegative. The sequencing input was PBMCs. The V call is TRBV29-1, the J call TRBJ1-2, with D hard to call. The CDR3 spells CSVLPRLSRRIYGYTF. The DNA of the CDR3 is TGCAGCGTTCTCCCCCGGTTATCTAGGCGAATCTATGGCTACACCTTC. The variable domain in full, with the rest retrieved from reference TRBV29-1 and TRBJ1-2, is SAVISQKPSRDICQRGTSLTIQCQVDSQVTMMFWYRQQPGQSLTLIATANQGSEATYESGFVIDKFPISRPNLTFSTLTVSNMSPEDSSIYLCSVLPRLSRRIYGYTFGSGTRLTVV.